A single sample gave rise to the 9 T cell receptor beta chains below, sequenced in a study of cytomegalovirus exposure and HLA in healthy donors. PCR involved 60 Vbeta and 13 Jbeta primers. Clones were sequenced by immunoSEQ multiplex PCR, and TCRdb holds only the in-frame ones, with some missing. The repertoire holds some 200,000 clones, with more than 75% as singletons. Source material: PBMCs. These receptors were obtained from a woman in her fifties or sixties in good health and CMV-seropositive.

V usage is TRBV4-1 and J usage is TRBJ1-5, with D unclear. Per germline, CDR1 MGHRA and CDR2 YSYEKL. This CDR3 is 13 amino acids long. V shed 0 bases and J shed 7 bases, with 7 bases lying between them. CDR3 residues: CASSQDLNQPQHF. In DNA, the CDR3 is TGCGCCAGCAGCCAAGATCTAAACCAGCCCCAGCATTTT.

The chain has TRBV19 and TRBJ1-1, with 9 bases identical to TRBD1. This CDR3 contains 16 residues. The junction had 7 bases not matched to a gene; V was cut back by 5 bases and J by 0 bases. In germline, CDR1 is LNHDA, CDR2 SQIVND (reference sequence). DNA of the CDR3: TGTGCCAGTAGTTCCTGGACAGGGGTCCTGAACACTGAAGCTTTCTTT. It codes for CASSSWTGVLNTEAFF. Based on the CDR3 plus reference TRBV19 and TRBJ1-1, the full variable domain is DGGITQSPKYLFRKEGQNVTLSCEQNLNHDAMYWYRQDPGQGLRLIYYSQIVNDFQKGDIAEGYSVSREKKESFPLTVTSAQKNPTAFYLCASSSWTGVLNTEAFFGQGTRLTVV.

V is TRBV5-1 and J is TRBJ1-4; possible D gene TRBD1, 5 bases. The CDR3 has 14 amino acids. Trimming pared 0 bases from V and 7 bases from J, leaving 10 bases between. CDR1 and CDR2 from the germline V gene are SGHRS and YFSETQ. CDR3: CASSLAGQGEKLFF. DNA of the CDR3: TGCGCCAGCAGCTTGGCAGGGCAGGGTGAAAAACTGTTTTTT.

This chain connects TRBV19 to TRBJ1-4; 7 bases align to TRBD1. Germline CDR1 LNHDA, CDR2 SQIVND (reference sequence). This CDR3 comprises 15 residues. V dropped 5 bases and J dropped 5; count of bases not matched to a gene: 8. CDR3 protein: CASSPPGQLNEKLFF. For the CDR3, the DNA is TGTGCCAGTAGTCCACCGGGACAGCTCAATGAAAAACTGTTTTTT.

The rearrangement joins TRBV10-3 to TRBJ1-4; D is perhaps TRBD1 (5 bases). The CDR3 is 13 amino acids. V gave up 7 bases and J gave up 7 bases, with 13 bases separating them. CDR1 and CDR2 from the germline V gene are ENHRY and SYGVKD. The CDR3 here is CAINNGGGEKLFF. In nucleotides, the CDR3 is TGTGCCATCAATAACGGGGGTGGTGAAAAACTGTTTTTT.

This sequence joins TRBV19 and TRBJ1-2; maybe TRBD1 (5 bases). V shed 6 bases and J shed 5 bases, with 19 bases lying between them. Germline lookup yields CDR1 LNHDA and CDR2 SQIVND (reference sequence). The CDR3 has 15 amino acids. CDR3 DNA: TGTGCCAGTAGATCCCGAGCGGGGGGAAAGTATGGCTACACCTTC. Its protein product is CASRSRAGGKYGYTF.

CDR3 sequence: CASRSAVETQYF. Written as DNA, the CDR3 is TGTGCCAGCCGGAGCGCTGTGGAGACCCAGTACTTC. This chain uses TRBV27 with TRBJ2-5, with D hard to call. This CDR3 comprises 12 residues. Trimming took off 8 bases at V and 5 bases at J, with 12 bases between the two ends. From germline, CDR1 is MNHEY and CDR2 SMNVEV (reference sequence).

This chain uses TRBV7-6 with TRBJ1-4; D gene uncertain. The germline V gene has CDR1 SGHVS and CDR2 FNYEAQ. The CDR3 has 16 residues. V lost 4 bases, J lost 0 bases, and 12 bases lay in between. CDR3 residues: CASSSVRGTTNEKLFF. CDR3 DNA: TGTGCCAGCAGCTCGGTTAGAGGGACAACTAATGAAAAACTGTTTTTT.

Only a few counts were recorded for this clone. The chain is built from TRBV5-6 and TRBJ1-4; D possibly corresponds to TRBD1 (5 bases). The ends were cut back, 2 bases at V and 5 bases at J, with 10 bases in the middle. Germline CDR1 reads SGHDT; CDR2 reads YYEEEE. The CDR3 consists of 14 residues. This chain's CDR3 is CASSFSGLNEKLFF. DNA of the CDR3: TGTGCCAGCAGCTTCTCAGGGTTGAATGAAAAACTGTTTTTT.